These 15 T cell receptor beta chains share one sample of origin, sequenced in a study of shared clonotypes between healthy human individuals (dated by TCRdb to between 2020 and 2021). To prepare the library, the immunoSEQ multiplex PCR assay was applied. TCRdb stores this immuneACCESS table with in-frame sequences only. Part of the clones is absent; in the studies checked, under half of the shortfall reflects unresolved V genes, and no reason is known for the rest. The sample yields nearly 500,000 clones; 76% were counted once. Of the sample, approximately 13% is held by the ten largest clones. Sequenced sample: PBMCs. The receptors come from a woman in her 40s in good health. Some clones in this sample may be carry-over from other donors' samples.

The chain has TRBV29-1 and TRBJ2-5; TRBD1 might be the D (7 bases). The J call could be wrong; TRBJ2-7 is a better fit for the DNA end. CDR1 and CDR2 from the germline V gene are SQVTM and ANQGSEA. This CDR3 comprises 12 residues. CDR3: CSVAEGAGEQYF. The DNA for the CDR3 is TGCAGCGTTGCGGAGGGGGCGGGCGAGCAGTACTTC.

This chain links TRBV7-2 with TRBJ2-1; 7 positions match TRBD2. Germline CDR1 is SGHTA and CDR2 is FQGNSA. This CDR3 has 17 amino acids. J lost 6 bases, V lost 3 bases, and 14 bases had no gene match. The CDR3 DNA reads TGTGCCAGCAGCTTTGTTTTTCGACTAGCAGGGAGCAATGAGCAGTTCTTC. This encodes CASSFVFRLAGSNEQFF.

The J gene is TRBJ2-7, the V gene TRBV27; 10 bases agree with TRBD2. The CDR3 runs to 15 residues. Germline CDR1 is MNHEY and CDR2 is SMNVEV (reference sequence). V was pared by 3 bases and J by 1 base, with 3 bases of the junction left unmatched. DNA for the CDR3: TGTGCCAGCAGTTTGTCAGCGGGAGGGTCCTACGAGCAGTACTTC. This translates into CASSLSAGGSYEQYF.

CDR3 DNA sequence: TGTGCCAGCAGCGTAGGAAACGGGGGCACAGATACGCAGTATTTT. Translation gives CASSVGNGGTDTQYF. The chain recombines TRBV9 with TRBJ2-3, with D possibly matching TRBD2 (5 bases). The V gene's germline CDR1 is SGDLS and CDR2 YYNGEE. Trimming took 0 bases from V and 1 from J, leaving 9 bases between them. The CDR3 covers 15 residues.

V and J are TRBV18 and TRBJ2-7; 8 bases line up with TRBD1. V lost 4 bases, J lost 6 bases, and 11 bases stayed unmatched. Germline V gene sequence: CDR1 KGHSH, CDR2 LQKENI. This CDR3 is 15 amino acids long. The CDR3 reads CASSLAGTGLSEQYF. CDR3 nucleotides: TGTGCCAGCTCACTAGCCGGGACAGGCTTATCCGAGCAGTACTTC.

This chain uses TRBV29-1 with TRBJ2-7; D remains unclear. Germline CDR1 and CDR2: SQVTM and ANQGSEA. The germline V and J ends were trimmed by 4 bases and 7 bases, with 11 bases remaining between them. The length of the CDR3 is 11 residues. CDR3: CSVGLSREQYF. The CDR3 DNA is TGCAGCGTTGGGTTATCGAGGGAGCAGTACTTC.

As regards this clone: Being one base from a much bigger clone, this may be a read error. The same CDR3 also results from other DNA sequences found in this sample. The chain uses TRBV28 and TRBJ2-2, with 9 bases identical to TRBD1. CDR3 length: 14 amino acids. CDR1 is MDHEN, CDR2 SYDVKM, per germline. The CDR3 protein is CASSLTGGTGELFF. The CDR3, as DNA: TGTGCCAGCAGTTTAACAGGGGGCACCGGGGAGCTGTTTTTC.

The rearrangement links TRBV19 to TRBJ2-7, with a tentative D call TRBD2 (7 bases). V was clipped by 5 bases and J by 4 bases, with 21 bases between them. CDR1 is LNHDA, CDR2 SQIVND, per germline (reference sequence). This CDR3 is 16 amino acids long. The CDR3 spells CASSSHWGGPRYEQYF. Written as DNA, the CDR3 is TGTGCCAGTAGTTCCCACTGGGGGGGGCCAAGATACGAGCAGTACTTC.

A remark on this clone: Its ends do not fully match the called genes, so a read error is possible. Other DNA sequences from this sample encode an identical CDR3 as well. The rearrangement joins TRBV5-6 to TRBJ1-1; D is unresolved. Per the germline V gene, CDR1 is SGHDT and CDR2 is YYEEEE. CDR3 length equals 13 residues. The DNA for the CDR3 is TGTGCCAGCAGCTTGAGACAAGTCACTGAGGCTTTCTTT. It encodes CASSLRQVTEAFF.

This sequence joins TRBV7-9 and TRBJ2-1, with TRBD2 identical over 7 bases. The J segment lost 3 bases and the V segment lost 9 bases, leaving 8 bases of the junction unmatched. The CDR3 sequence is 14 residues long. Germline values: CDR1 SEHNR, CDR2 FQNEAQ (reference sequence). CDR3 sequence reads: CASAGVGLYNEQFF. For the CDR3, the DNA is TGTGCCAGTGCGGGAGTAGGGCTCTACAATGAGCAGTTCTTC.

This clone was seen a single time. The J gene is TRBJ1-3, the V gene TRBV5-5, with TRBD1 identical over 7 bases. Germline-derived CDR1 and CDR2 are SGHKS and YYEKEE (reference sequence). V lost 1 base, J lost 0 bases, and 10 bases stayed unmatched. CDR3 length equals 18 residues. CDR3 region: CASSLSRGSESSGNTIYF. The CDR3 DNA is TGTGCCAGCAGCTTGTCCAGGGGGTCGGAGAGCTCTGGAAACACCATATATTTT. Based on the CDR3 plus reference TRBV5-5 and TRBJ1-3, the full variable domain is DAGVTQSPTHLIKTRGQQVTLRCSPISGHKSVSWYQQVLGQGPQFIFQYYEKEERGRGNFPDRFSARQFPNYSSELNVNALLLGDSALYLCASSLSRGSESSGNTIYFGEGSWLTVV.

The genes are TRBV10-3 and TRBJ2-1; 10 bases match TRBD2. The CDR3 sequence is 14 residues long. The junction had 6 bases not matched to a gene; V was cut back by 6 bases and J by 7 bases. Per germline, CDR1 ENHRY and CDR2 SYGVKD. DNA for the CDR3: TGTGCCATCAGACCTAGCGGGAGCGGGAATGAGCAGTTCTTC. Protein: CAIRPSGSGNEQFF.

CDR3 in DNA: TGTGCCAGCAGTGAAGCAAGGGGACCTACCTACGAGCAGTACTTC. It specifies CASSEARGPTYEQYF. This sequence joins TRBV2 and TRBJ2-7; the D gene could be TRBD1 or TRBD2 (5 bases each). In germline, CDR1 is SNHLY, CDR2 FYNNEI. V lost 0 bases to trimming and J lost 2 bases, with 11 bases between them. There are 15 residues in the CDR3.

Turning to this clone: Given a much more abundant clone one base away, this may be a read error. Other DNA sequences in the same sample also yield this CDR3. The chain combines TRBV28 with TRBJ2-2; no clear D. V dropped 6 bases and J dropped 2 bases, with 4 bases sitting between them. The germline CDR1 and CDR2 sequences are MDHEN and SYDVKM. The CDR3 runs 12 residues. The CDR3 sequence: CASSSNTGELFF. CDR3 nucleotides: TGTGCCAGCAGCTCCAACACCGGGGAGCTGTTTTTT.

This chain links TRBV15 with TRBJ2-7; 7 nucleotides line up with TRBD1. CDR1 and CDR2 from the germline V gene are LNHNV and YYDKDF (reference sequence). This CDR3 is built from 14 residues. The J segment lost 9 bases and the V segment lost 0 bases, leaving 8 bases of the junction unmatched. In DNA, the CDR3 is TGTGCCACCAGCAGAGATCGCGAGGGGGCCGGGCAGTACTTC. This translates into CATSRDREGAGQYF.